Presented here are 11 T cell receptor beta chains from one specimen sequenced in a study of OX40 agonist ivuxolimab in advanced cancers. The repertoire was sequenced with immunoSEQ multiplex PCR; TCRdb's copy has only in-frame clones and lacks some. The sample includes approximately 64,000 clones, roughly 80% seen only once; the top ten take around 4%. The source material was CD4+ or CD8+ T cells sorted from blood, sampled in a trial of the OX40 agonist ivuxolimab. Receptors were obtained from an adult with an advanced solid tumor such as melanoma, head and neck, liver or kidney cancer.

V and J are TRBV7-9 and TRBJ2-1; tentatively, D is TRBD1 (6 bases). Trimming removed 6 bases from V and 8 bases from J, with 20 bases in between. Germline lookup yields CDR1 SEHNR and CDR2 FQNEAQ (reference sequence). This CDR3 has 15 amino acids. The CDR3 DNA is TGTGCCAGCAGAATTACAGGGATGTTCAACGATGAGCAGTTCTTC. Translated: CASRITGMFNDEQFF.

The chain uses TRBV29-1 and TRBJ2-1; D possibly corresponds to TRBD2 (6 bases). Germline CDR1 is SQVTM and CDR2 is ANQGSEA. The CDR3 covers 13 residues. The V end lost 6 bases, the J end lost 4 bases, and 13 bases lay between the germline ends. For the CDR3, the DNA is TGCAGCGTCAGCGGGTTACAATACAATGAGCAGTTCTTC. Translated, it gives CSVSGLQYNEQFF.

The chain combines TRBV13 with TRBJ2-1, with 11 bases lining up with TRBD2. V gave up 5 bases and J gave up 8 bases; unmatched junction bases: 11. Germline V CDR1 and CDR2: PRHDT, FYEKMQ (reference sequence). The CDR3 consists of 16 residues. The DNA of the CDR3 is TGTGCCAGCAGCCCGATAGCGGGAGGGCCGGTAGATGAGCAGTTCTTC. Translated, it gives CASSPIAGGPVDEQFF.

V usage is TRBV11-3 and J usage is TRBJ2-7; the D is unclear. The germline V and J ends were trimmed by 1 base and 5 bases, with 12 bases remaining between them. From germline, CDR1 is SGHNT and CDR2 YENEEA. The CDR3 is 14 amino acids. The CDR3 is CASSLGGPTHEQYF. Here the CDR3 DNA reads TGTGCCAGCAGCTTAGGTGGACCAACTCACGAGCAGTACTTC.

In its sample, this clone was seen a few times. The chain employs TRBV5-1 and TRBJ2-5; the match to TRBD1 covers 9 bases. Per germline, CDR1 SGHRS and CDR2 YFSETQ. V was clipped by 0 bases and J by 4 bases; unmatched bases: 4. The CDR3 runs 15 residues. The CDR3 sequence is CASSLGDRELETQYF. DNA for the CDR3: TGCGCCAGCAGCTTGGGGGACAGGGAGTTAGAGACCCAGTACTTC.

CDR3 bases: TGTGCCAGCAGCGAAAGCGGGAGTGGTACGCAGTATTTT. It translates to CASSESGSGTQYF. This sequence joins TRBV6-4 and TRBJ2-3; 8 bases line up with TRBD2. This CDR3 region has 13 residues. Germline V lookup: CDR1 MRHNA, CDR2 SNTAGT. V shed 6 bases and J 8 bases; nucleotides not matched to a gene: 7.

The rearrangement uses TRBV18 and TRBJ2-1; the match to TRBD1 covers 10 bases. Germline V lookup: CDR1 KGHSH, CDR2 LQKENI. The CDR3 totals 14 residues. The V segment lost 6 bases and the J segment 5 bases; nucleotides outside the gene matches: 4. The CDR3 DNA reads as TGTGCCAGCTCGGGACAGGGGAACAACAATGAGCAGTTCTTC. It is translated as CASSGQGNNNEQFF.

The chain links TRBV11-3 to TRBJ2-4; TRBD1 matches at 7 bases. V gave up 1 base and J gave up 8 bases; unmatched junction bases: 17. The CDR3 totals 18 residues. The germline V gene encodes CDR1 SGHNT and CDR2 YENEEA. The CDR3 sequence: CASSLGIAQGSFVDIQYF. The CDR3 bases are TGTGCCAGCAGCTTAGGGATTGCACAGGGGAGTTTTGTAGACATTCAGTACTTC.

The chain couples TRBV7-9 to TRBJ2-5; D possibly corresponds to TRBD2 (5 bases). The CDR3 sequence is 13 residues long. V was cut by 8 bases and J by 3 bases, with 13 bases left in between. Germline CDR1 and CDR2: SEHNR and FQNEAQ (reference sequence). Here the CDR3 DNA reads TGTGCCAGCGAGGGCCGGGTGGAAGAGACCCAGTACTTC. It is translated as CASEGRVEETQYF.

Written as DNA, the CDR3 is TGTGCCAGCAGTCCACAGGGTGCCACCGGGGAGCTGTTTTTT. Amino acid sequence: CASSPQGATGELFF. This chain links TRBV6-5 with TRBJ2-2; weak D call: TRBD1 (6 bases). Deletions cut 5 bases from V and 4 bases from J, with 11 bases between. Germline CDR1 and CDR2: MNHEY and SVGAGI. The CDR3 contains 14 residues.

The V call is TRBV4-2, the J call TRBJ2-7; TRBD2 matches 11 bases. This CDR3 comprises 17 residues. V shed 1 base, J shed 3 bases, and the junction held 8 bases outside the gene matches. Germline V lookup: CDR1 LGHNA, CDR2 YNFKEQ. The CDR3 loop is CASSQASILAGGYEQYF. The DNA for the CDR3 is TGTGCCAGCAGCCAAGCCTCGATTCTAGCGGGAGGCTACGAGCAGTACTTC.